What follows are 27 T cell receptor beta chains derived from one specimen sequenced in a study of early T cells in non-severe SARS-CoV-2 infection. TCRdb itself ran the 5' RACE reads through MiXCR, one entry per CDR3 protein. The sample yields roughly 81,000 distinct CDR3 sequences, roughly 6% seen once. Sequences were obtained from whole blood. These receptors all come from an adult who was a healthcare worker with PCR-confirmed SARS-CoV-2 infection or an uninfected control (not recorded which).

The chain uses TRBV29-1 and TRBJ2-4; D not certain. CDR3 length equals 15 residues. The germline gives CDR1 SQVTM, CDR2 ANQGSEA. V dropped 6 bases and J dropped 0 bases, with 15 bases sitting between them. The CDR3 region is CSVNTVALAKNIQYF. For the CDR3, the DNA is TGCAGCGTAAATACAGTTGCACTAGCCAAAAACATTCAGTACTTC.

CDR3 bases: TGCAGTGCTAGAGCGAGGCTAGCGGGCTACAATGAGCAGTTCTTC. It yields the protein CSARARLAGYNEQFF. The rearrangement joins TRBV20-1 to TRBJ2-1; 8 bases line up with TRBD2. Germline CDR1 DFQATT, CDR2 SNEGSKA (reference sequence). The CDR3 sequence is 15 residues long. The trim removed 1 base at V and 3 bases at J, leaving 5 bases unmatched.

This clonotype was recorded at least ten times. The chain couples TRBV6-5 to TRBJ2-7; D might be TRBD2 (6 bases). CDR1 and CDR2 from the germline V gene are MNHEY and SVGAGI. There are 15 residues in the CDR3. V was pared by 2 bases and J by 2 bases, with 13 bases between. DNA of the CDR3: TGTGCCAGCAGTTACGGGGGGACCGGAACCTACGAGCAGTACTTC. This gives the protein CASSYGGTGTYEQYF.

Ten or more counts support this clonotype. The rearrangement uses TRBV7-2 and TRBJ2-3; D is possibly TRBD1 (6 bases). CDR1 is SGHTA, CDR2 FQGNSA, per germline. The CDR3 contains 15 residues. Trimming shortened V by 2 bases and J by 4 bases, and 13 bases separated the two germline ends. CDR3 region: CASSLMGQGSDTQYF. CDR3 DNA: TGTGCCAGCAGCTTAATGGGCCAGGGGTCAGATACGCAGTATTTT.

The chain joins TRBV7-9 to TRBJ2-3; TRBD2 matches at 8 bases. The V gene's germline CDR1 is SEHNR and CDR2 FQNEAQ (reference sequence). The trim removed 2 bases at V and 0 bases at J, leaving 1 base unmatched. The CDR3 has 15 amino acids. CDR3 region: CASSLSGGSTDTQYF. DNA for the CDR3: TGTGCCAGCAGCTTAAGCGGGGGAAGCACAGATACGCAGTATTTT.

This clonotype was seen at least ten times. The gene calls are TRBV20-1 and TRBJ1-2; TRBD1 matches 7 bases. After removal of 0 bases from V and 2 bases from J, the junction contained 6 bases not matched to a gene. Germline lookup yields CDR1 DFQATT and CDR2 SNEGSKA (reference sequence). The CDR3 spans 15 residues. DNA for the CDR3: TGCAGTGCTAGAGATTCCGGGACAGTAAACTATGGCTACACCTTC. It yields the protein CSARDSGTVNYGYTF.

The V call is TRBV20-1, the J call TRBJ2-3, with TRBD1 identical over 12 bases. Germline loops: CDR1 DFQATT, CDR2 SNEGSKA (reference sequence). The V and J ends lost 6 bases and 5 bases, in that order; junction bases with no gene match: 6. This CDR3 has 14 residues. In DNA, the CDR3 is TGCAGTGCACGGGACAGGGGGCATGTAGATACGCAGTATTTT. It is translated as CSARDRGHVDTQYF.

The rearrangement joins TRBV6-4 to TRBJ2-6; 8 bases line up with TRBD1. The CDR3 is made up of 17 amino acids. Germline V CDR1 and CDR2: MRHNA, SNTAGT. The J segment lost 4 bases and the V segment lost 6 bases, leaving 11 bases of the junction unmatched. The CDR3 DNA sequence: TGTGCCAGCAGCCCACAGGGGGGACATGGCGGGGCCAACGTCCTGACTTTC. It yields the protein CASSPQGGHGGANVLTF.

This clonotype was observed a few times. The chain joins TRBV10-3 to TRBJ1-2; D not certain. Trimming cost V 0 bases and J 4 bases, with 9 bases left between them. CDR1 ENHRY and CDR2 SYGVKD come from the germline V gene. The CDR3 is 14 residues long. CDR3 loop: CAISESTISYGYTF. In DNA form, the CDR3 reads TGTGCCATCAGTGAGTCAACCATTAGCTATGGCTACACCTTC.

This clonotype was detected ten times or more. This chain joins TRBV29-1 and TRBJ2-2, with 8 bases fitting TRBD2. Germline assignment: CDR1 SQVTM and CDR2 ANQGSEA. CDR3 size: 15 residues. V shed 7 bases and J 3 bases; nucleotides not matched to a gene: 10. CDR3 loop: CSARNRGGDTGELFF. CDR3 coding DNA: TGCAGCGCCCGGAACCGGGGGGGGGACACCGGGGAGCTGTTTTTT.

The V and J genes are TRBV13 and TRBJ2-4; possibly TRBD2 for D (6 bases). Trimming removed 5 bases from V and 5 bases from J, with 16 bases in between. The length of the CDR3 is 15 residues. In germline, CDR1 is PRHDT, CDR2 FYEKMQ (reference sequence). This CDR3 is CASSPITREENIQYF. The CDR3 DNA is TGTGCCAGCAGCCCCATAACAAGGGAGGAAAACATTCAGTACTTC.

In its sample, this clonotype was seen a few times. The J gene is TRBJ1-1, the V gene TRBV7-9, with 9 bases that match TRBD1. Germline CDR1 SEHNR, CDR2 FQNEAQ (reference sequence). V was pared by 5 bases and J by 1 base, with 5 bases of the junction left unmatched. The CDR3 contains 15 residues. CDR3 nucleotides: TGTGCCAGCAGCCAGCTGGGACAGGGGAACACTGAAGCTTTCTTT. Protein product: CASSQLGQGNTEAFF.

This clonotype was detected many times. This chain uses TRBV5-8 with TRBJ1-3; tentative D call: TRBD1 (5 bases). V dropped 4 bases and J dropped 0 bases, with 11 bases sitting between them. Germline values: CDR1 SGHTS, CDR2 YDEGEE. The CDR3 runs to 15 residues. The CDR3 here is CASSHGTFSGNTIYF. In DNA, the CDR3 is TGTGCCAGCAGCCACGGGACCTTCTCTGGAAACACCATATATTTT.

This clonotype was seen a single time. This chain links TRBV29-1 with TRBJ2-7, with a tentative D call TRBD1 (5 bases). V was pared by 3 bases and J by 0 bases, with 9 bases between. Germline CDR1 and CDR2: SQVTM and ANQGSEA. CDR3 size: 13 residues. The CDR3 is CSVEKDSSYEQYF. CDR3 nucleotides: TGCAGCGTTGAGAAAGACAGCTCCTACGAGCAGTACTTC.

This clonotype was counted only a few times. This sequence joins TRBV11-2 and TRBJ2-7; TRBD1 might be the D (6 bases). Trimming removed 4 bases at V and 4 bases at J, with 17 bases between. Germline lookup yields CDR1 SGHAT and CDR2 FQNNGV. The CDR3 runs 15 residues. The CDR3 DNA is TGTGCCAGCAGCTCCTCCCCGGACAGTCGATACGAGCAGTACTTC. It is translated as CASSSSPDSRYEQYF.

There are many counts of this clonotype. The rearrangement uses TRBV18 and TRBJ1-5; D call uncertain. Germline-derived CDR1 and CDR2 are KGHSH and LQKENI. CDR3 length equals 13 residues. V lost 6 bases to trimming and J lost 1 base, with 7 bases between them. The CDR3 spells CASSLWSNQPQHF. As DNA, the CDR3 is TGTGCCAGCTCGCTGTGGAGCAATCAGCCCCAGCATTTT.

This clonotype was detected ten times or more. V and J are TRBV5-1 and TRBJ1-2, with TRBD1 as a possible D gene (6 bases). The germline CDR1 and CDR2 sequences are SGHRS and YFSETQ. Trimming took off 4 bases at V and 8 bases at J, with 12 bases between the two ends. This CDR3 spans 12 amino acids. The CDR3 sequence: CASSMTGGGYTF. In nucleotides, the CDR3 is TGCGCCAGCAGCATGACAGGTGGCGGCTACACCTTC.

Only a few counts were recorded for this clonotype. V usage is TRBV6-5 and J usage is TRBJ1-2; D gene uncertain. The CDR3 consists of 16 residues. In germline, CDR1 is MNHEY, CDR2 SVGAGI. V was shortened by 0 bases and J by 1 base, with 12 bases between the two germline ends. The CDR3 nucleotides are TGTGCCAGCAGTTACTCTCGATCGAATAATAACTATGGCTACACCTTC. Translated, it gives CASSYSRSNNNYGYTF.

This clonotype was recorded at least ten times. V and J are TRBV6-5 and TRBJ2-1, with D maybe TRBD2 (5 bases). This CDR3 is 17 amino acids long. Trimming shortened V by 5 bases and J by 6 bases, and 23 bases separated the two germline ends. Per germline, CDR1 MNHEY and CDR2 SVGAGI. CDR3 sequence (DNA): TGTGCCAGCAGTCGACGGGGATCCCCCCACACAAGCAATGAGCAGTTCTTC. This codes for CASSRRGSPHTSNEQFF.

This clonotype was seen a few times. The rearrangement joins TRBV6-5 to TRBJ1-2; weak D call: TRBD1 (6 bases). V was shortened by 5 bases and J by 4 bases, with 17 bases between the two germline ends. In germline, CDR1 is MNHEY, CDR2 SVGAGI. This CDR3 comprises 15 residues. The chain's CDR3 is CASSRERGQRYGYTF. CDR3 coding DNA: TGTGCCAGCAGTAGGGAAAGAGGACAGCGCTATGGCTACACCTTC.

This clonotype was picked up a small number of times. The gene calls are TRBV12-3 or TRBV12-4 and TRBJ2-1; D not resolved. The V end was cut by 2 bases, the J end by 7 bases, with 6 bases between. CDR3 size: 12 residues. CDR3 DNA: TGTGCCAGCAGTTTAAGTGGGAATGAGCAGTTCTTC. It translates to CASSLSGNEQFF.

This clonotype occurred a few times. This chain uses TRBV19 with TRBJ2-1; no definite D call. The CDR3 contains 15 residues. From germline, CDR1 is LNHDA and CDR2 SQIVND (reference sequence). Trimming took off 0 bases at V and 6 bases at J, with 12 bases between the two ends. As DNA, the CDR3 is TGTGCCAGTAGTATAGATAACCGGATTTTCAATGAGCAGTTCTTC. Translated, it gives CASSIDNRIFNEQFF.

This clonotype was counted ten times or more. The DNA for the CDR3 is TGCAGTGCTAGAGGGGGGTCGGGACAGAATAATTCACCCCTCCACTTT. Translating gives CSARGGSGQNNSPLHF. The chain combines TRBV20-1 with TRBJ1-6, with 7 nucleotides matching TRBD1. The V gene end was trimmed by 1 base and the J gene end by 5 bases; junction bases not matched to a gene: 8. From germline, CDR1 is DFQATT and CDR2 SNEGSKA (reference sequence). The CDR3 is 16 amino acids.

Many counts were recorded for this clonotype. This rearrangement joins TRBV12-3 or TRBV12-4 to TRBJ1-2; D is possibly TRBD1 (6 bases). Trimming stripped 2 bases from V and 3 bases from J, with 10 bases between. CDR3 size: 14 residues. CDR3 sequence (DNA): TGTGCCAGCAGTTTAAGGTACAGGGACTATGGCTACACCTTC. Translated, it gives CASSLRYRDYGYTF.

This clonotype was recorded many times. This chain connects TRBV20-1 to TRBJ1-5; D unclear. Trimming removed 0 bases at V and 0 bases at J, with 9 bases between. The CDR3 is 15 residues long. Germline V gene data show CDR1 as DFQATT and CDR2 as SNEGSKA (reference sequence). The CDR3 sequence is CSAREVAASNQPQHF. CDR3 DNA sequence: TGCAGTGCTAGAGAGGTGGCAGCTAGCAATCAGCCCCAGCATTTT.

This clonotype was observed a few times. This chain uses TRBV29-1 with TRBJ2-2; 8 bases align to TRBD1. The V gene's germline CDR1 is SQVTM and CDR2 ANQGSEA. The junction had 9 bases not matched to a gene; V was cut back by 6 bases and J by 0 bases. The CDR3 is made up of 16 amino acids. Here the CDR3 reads CSVEIGQGSNTGELFF. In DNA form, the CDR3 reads TGCAGCGTGGAGATCGGACAGGGATCGAACACCGGGGAGCTGTTTTTT.

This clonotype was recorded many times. This CDR3 is CASSPSSSYSNQPQHF. DNA of the CDR3: TGTGCCAGCAGCCCCTCGAGTTCCTATAGCAATCAGCCCCAGCATTTT. The chain is built from TRBV3-1 and TRBJ1-5; no firm D call. The germline V gene encodes CDR1 LGHDT and CDR2 YNNKEL (reference sequence). This CDR3 has 16 residues. V lost 4 bases to trimming and J lost 0 bases, with 13 bases between them.